Below, 21 T cell receptor beta chains from the same sample are listed, as sequenced in a study of technical replicates of blood from a few donors. Here immunoSEQ multiplex PCR was the method, and the copy in TCRdb shows in-frame clones only, minus some. The sample has 80,000 to 95,000 clones, 90% to 97% seen once. Source material: T cells isolated from PBMCs. These receptors all come from a human donor in good health.

The chain links TRBV15 to TRBJ2-7; 7 bases are shared with TRBD2. This CDR3 spans 14 amino acids. In germline, CDR1 is LNHNV, CDR2 YYDKDF (reference sequence). After removal of 2 bases from V and 2 bases from J, the junction contained 3 bases not matched to a gene. CDR3 sequence (DNA): TGTGCCACCAGCAGAATGCTAGCGGCCTACGAGCAGTACTTC. Amino acids: CATSRMLAAYEQYF. The full variable domain, its missing parts supplied by reference TRBV15 and TRBJ2-7, is DAMVIQNPRYQVTQFGKPVTLSCSQTLNHNVMYWYQQKSSQAPKLLFHYYDKDFNNEADTPDNFQSRRPNTSFCFLDIRSPGLGDTAMYLCATSRMLAAYEQYFGPGTRLTVT.

V gene TRBV6-5 combines with J gene TRBJ1-1; D is undetermined. Looked up from germline, CDR1 is MNHEY and CDR2 is SVGAGI. V dropped 2 bases and J dropped 3 bases, with 10 bases sitting between them. The CDR3 runs to 14 residues. The CDR3, as DNA: TGTGCCAGCAGTTACAGGGCGGGGTACACTGAAGCTTTCTTT. It codes for CASSYRAGYTEAFF.

J is TRBJ2-7 and V is TRBV10-3, with TRBD1 matching over 7 bases. Germline trimming cut 11 bases from V and 3 bases from J; bases unmatched to any gene: 10. Germline CDR1 is ENHRY and CDR2 is SYGVKD. The CDR3 has 13 amino acids. The CDR3 sequence is CASKTGQDYEQYF. In nucleotides, the CDR3 is TGTGCCTCAAAGACAGGGCAGGACTACGAGCAGTACTTC.

This chain uses TRBV9 with TRBJ1-3, with 10 bases lining up with TRBD1. V gave up 0 bases and J gave up 6 bases; unmatched junction bases: 9. Germline loops: CDR1 SGDLS, CDR2 YYNGEE. CDR3 length: 17 amino acids. For the CDR3, the DNA is TGTGCCAGCAGCGTAGCGTATCTGACAGGGGGCGAAAACACCATATATTTT. As protein: CASSVAYLTGGENTIYF. Complete variable domain (other parts from reference TRBV9 and TRBJ1-3): DSGVTQTPKHLITATGQRVTLRCSPRSGDLSVYWYQQSLDQGLQFLIQYYNGEERAKGNILERFSAQQFPDLHSELNLSSLELGDSALYFCASSVAYLTGGENTIYFGEGSWLTVV.

The J gene is TRBJ1-4, the V gene TRBV10-3; D is undetermined. Per the germline V gene, CDR1 is ENHRY and CDR2 is SYGVKD. V was pared by 0 bases and J by 0 bases, with 8 bases between. The CDR3 runs to 16 residues. This CDR3 is CAISESSRATNEKLFF. CDR3 DNA: TGTGCCATCAGTGAGTCGAGTCGAGCAACTAATGAAAAACTGTTTTTT.

The gene calls are TRBV9 and TRBJ1-2, with TRBD1 matching over 7 bases. CDR3 length: 16 residues. V lost 0 bases, J lost 3 bases, and 8 bases stayed unmatched. Germline-derived CDR1 and CDR2 are SGDLS and YYNGEE. CDR3 nucleotide sequence: TGTGCCAGCAGCGTAGGAGTAGGGGGGACAGACTATGGCTACACCTTC. It is translated as CASSVGVGGTDYGYTF.

The V and J genes are TRBV27 and TRBJ2-7; no reliable D call. The germline gives CDR1 MNHEY, CDR2 SMNVEV (reference sequence). The CDR3 loop spans 13 amino acids. V was trimmed by 5 bases and J by 7 bases, leaving 15 bases between them. CDR3 nucleotide sequence: TGTGCCAGCAGTCTTCCAAGAGCCTCTGAGCAGTACTTC. This encodes CASSLPRASEQYF.

The genes are TRBV29-1 and TRBJ1-2; possible D gene TRBD1, 6 bases. The CDR3 sequence is 12 residues long. Trimming pared 6 bases from V and 3 bases from J, leaving 11 bases between. Germline V gene sequence: CDR1 SQVTM, CDR2 ANQGSEA. CDR3 sequence (DNA): TGCAGCGTCGATGGACAGCACTATGGCTACACCTTC. It encodes CSVDGQHYGYTF.

This chain connects TRBV27 to TRBJ2-1; 7 bases agree with TRBD2. The CDR3 is made up of 14 amino acids. CDR1 MNHEY and CDR2 SMNVEV come from the germline V gene (reference sequence). J was trimmed by 7 bases and V by 5 bases; bases with no gene match: 8. Written as DNA, the CDR3 is TGTGCCAGCAGTACGGCGGGAGTAGGAAATGAGCAGTTCTTC. Translation: CASSTAGVGNEQFF.

The chain recombines TRBV6-5 with TRBJ1-2, with 7 bases lining up with TRBD1. J was trimmed by 4 bases and V by 5 bases; bases with no gene match: 4. From germline, CDR1 is MNHEY and CDR2 SVGAGI. This CDR3 contains 13 residues. The CDR3: CASSEGTAYGYTF. For the CDR3, the DNA is TGTGCCAGCAGTGAAGGGACAGCCTATGGCTACACCTTC.

J is TRBJ2-5 and V is TRBV7-9, with TRBD2 matching 9 bases. In germline, CDR1 is SEHNR, CDR2 FQNEAQ (reference sequence). V lost 2 bases and J lost 4; bases outside the gene matches: 8. The CDR3 is made up of 16 amino acids. CDR3 DNA sequence: TGTGCCAGCAGCTTACTGGCGGGACTAGCTGGAGAGACCCAGTACTTC. It is translated as CASSLLAGLAGETQYF.

The chain is built from TRBV6-5 and TRBJ2-1, with 9 bases matching TRBD2. The V gene's germline CDR1 is MNHEY and CDR2 SVGAGI. The CDR3 contains 16 residues. The trim removed 3 bases at V and 0 bases at J, leaving 3 bases unmatched. The CDR3 here is CASSYGLASSYNEQFF. In nucleotides, the CDR3 is TGTGCCAGCAGTTATGGACTAGCGAGCTCCTACAATGAGCAGTTCTTC.

V is TRBV4-3 and J is TRBJ2-3, with a weak D call TRBD2 (6 bases). Germline V gene lookup returns CDR1 LGHNA and CDR2 YSLEER. The CDR3 covers 13 residues. Trimming took 8 bases from V and 4 from J, leaving 13 bases between them. The CDR3 bases are TGCGCCAGCTCCGGGGGAAGGGCAGATACGCAGTATTTT. This encodes CASSGGRADTQYF.

This clone was detected only a few times. The chain links TRBV6-1 to TRBJ1-1; D is ambiguous. Germline assignment: CDR1 MNHNS and CDR2 SASEGT. V lost 6 bases to trimming and J lost 4 bases, with 9 bases between them. The CDR3 extends over 12 amino acids. The CDR3 region has the DNA TGTGCCAGCAGCGAACCTGTCACTGAAGCTTTCTTT. Its protein is CASSEPVTEAFF.

The J gene is TRBJ2-7, the V gene TRBV7-2; unclear D gene. Trimming took off 3 bases at V and 4 bases at J, with 7 bases between the two ends. CDR3 length: 12 amino acids. Per germline, CDR1 SGHTA and CDR2 FQGNSA. The CDR3: CASSFTGYEQYF. CDR3 DNA sequence: TGTGCCAGCAGCTTTACGGGTTACGAGCAGTACTTC.

The chain couples TRBV15 to TRBJ2-1; no clear D gene. Germline values: CDR1 LNHNV, CDR2 YYDKDF (reference sequence). Trimming cost V 4 bases and J 6 bases, with 10 bases left between them. The CDR3 loop spans 13 amino acids. CDR3: CATSNGAFNEQFF. The DNA for the CDR3 is TGTGCCACCAGCAACGGAGCCTTCAATGAGCAGTTCTTC.

A single count supports this clone. The rearrangement links TRBV27 to TRBJ2-3; 8 nucleotides align to TRBD2. V trimming: 0 bases; J trimming: 0 bases; junction bases outside the gene matches: 11. This CDR3 has 19 residues. Germline V gives CDR1 MNHEY, CDR2 SMNVEV (reference sequence). The DNA of the CDR3 is TGTGCCAGCAGTTTATCCGGTATAGGGCGGGAGGTCAGCACAGATACGCAGTATTTT. It yields the protein CASSLSGIGREVSTDTQYF.

This clone has only a few counts. The CDR3 here is CASSLRQGNTEAFF. CDR3 sequence (DNA): TGTGCCAGCAGTTTACGACAAGGGAACACTGAAGCTTTCTTT. The J gene is TRBJ1-1, the V gene TRBV27; D call uncertain. CDR1 and CDR2 from the germline V gene are MNHEY and SMNVEV (reference sequence). The germline V and J ends were trimmed by 2 bases and 1 base, with 8 bases remaining between them. The CDR3 contains 14 residues.

The rearrangement links TRBV5-4 to TRBJ1-5; 9 nucleotides align to TRBD1. This CDR3 is built from 15 residues. J gave up 5 bases and V 4 bases, and 7 bases lay outside the gene matches. Germline CDR1 reads SGHNT; CDR2 reads YYREEE (reference sequence). The CDR3 here is CASSPGQGTYQPQHF. The CDR3 coding sequence is TGTGCCAGCAGCCCGGGACAGGGAACCTATCAGCCCCAGCATTTT.

The chain links TRBV27 to TRBJ1-1; D is unclear. The CDR3 length is 13 residues. CDR1 and CDR2 (germline): MNHEY, SMNVEV (reference sequence). V lost 2 bases and J 4 bases, leaving 8 bases between the germline ends. CDR3 DNA sequence: TGTGCCAGCAGTTTACAGGTATTCACTGAAGCTTTCTTT. Translating it yields CASSLQVFTEAFF.

The gene calls are TRBV7-9 and TRBJ2-7, with 7 bases lining up with TRBD1. Trimming at V came to 5 bases and at J to 1 base, leaving 11 bases not matched to a gene. The CDR3 has 16 amino acids. From germline, CDR1 is SEHNR and CDR2 FQNEAQ (reference sequence). CDR3: CASSPPGTELSYEQYF. As DNA, the CDR3 is TGTGCCAGCAGCCCACCGGGGACAGAACTATCCTACGAGCAGTACTTC. Filled out from reference TRBV7-9 and TRBJ2-7, the complete variable domain reads DTGVSQNPRHKITKRGQNVTFRCDPISEHNRLYWYRQTLGQGPEFLTYFQNEAQLEKSRLLSDRFSAERPKGSFSTLEIQRTEQGDSAMYLCASSPPGTELSYEQYFGPGTRLTVT.